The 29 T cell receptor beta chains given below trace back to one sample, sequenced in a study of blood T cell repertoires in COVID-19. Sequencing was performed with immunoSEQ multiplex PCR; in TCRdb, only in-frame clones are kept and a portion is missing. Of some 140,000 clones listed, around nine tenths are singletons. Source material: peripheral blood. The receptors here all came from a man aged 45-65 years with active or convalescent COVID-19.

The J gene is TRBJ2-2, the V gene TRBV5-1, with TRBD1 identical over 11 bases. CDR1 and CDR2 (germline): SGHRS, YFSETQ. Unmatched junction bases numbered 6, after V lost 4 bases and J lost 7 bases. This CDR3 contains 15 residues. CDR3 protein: CASSEGQGEVGELFF. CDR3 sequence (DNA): TGCGCCAGCAGCGAGGGACAGGGGGAGGTCGGGGAGCTGTTTTTT.

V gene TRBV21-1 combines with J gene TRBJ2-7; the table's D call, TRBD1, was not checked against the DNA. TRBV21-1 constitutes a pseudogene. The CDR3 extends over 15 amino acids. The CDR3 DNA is TGTGCCAGCAGCAAGACAGACCCCACCTACTACGAGCAGTACTTC. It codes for CASSKTDPTYYEQYF.

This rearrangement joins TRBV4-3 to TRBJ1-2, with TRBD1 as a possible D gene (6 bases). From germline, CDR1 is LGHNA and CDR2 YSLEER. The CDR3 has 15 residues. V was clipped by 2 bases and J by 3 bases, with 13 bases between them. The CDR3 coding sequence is TGCGCCAGCAGCCAACACTCCCAGGGGCACTATGGCTACACCTTC. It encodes CASSQHSQGHYGYTF.

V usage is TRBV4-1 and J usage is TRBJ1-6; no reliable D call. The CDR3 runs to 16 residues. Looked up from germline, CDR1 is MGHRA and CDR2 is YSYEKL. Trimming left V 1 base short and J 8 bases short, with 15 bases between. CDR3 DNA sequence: TGCGCCAGCAGCCAAGTACCCAGGAATACGGATTCACCCCTCCACTTT. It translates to CASSQVPRNTDSPLHF.

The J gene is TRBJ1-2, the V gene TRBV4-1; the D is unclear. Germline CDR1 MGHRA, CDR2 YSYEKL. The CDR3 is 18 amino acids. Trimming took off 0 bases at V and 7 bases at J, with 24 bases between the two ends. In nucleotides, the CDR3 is TGCGCCAGCAGCCAAGACTGGGTCCCCAGACAAAAGTCCGGTGGCTACACCTTC. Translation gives CASSQDWVPRQKSGGYTF.

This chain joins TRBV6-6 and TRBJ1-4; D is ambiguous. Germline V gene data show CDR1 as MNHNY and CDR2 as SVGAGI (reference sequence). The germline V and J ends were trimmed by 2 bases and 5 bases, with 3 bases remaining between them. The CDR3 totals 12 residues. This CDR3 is CASSYSNEKLFF. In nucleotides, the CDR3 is TGTGCCAGCAGTTACAGCAATGAAAAACTGTTTTTT.

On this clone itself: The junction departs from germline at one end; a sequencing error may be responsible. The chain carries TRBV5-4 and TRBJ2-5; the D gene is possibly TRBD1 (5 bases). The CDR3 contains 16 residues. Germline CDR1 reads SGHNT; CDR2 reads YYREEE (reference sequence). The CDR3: CASSLDRPVGQEIQYF. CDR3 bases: TGTGCCAGCAGCTTGGACCGTCCTGTTGGACAAGAGATCCAGTACTTC.

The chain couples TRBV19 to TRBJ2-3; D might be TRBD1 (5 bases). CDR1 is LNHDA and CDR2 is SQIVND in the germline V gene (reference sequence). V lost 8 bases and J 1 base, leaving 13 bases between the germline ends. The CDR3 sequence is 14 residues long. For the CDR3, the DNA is TGTGCCAGTGGCAGGGTTGCTGGCACAGATACGCAGTATTTT. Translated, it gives CASGRVAGTDTQYF. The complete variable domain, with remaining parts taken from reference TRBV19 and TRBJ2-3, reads DGGITQSPKYLFRKEGQNVTLSCEQNLNHDAMYWYRQDPGQGLRLIYYSQIVNDFQKGDIAEGYSVSREKKESFPLTVTSAQKNPTAFYLCASGRVAGTDTQYFGPGTRLTVL.

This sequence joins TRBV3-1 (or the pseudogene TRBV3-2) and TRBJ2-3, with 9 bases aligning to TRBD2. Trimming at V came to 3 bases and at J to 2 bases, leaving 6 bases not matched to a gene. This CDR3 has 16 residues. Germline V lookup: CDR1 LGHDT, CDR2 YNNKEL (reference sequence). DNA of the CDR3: TGTGCCAGCAGCCAGGAAAGACTAGCGGCCACAGATACGCAGTATTTT. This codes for CASSQERLAATDTQYF.

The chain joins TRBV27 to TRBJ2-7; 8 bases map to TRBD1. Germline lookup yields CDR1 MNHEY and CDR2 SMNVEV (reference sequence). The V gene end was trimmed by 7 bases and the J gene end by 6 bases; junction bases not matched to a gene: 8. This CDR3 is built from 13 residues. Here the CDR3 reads CASTRGQGFEQYF. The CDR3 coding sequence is TGTGCCAGCACCAGAGGACAGGGTTTCGAGCAGTACTTC.

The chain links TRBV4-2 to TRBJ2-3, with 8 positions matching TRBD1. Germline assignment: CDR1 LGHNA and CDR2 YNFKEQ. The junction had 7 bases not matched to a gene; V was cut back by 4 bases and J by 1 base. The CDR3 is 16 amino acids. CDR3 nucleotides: TGTGCCAGCAGCCCATCAATGGACAGGGGCACAGATACGCAGTATTTT. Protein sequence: CASSPSMDRGTDTQYF.

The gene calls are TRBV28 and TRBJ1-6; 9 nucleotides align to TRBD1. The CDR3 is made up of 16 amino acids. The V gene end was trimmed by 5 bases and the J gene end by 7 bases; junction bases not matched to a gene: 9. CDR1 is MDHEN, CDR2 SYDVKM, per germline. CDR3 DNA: TGTGCCAGCAGTCCCCGCGGGACAGGGAGGAATTCACCCCTCCACTTT. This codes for CASSPRGTGRNSPLHF. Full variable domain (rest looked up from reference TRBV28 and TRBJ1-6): DVKVTQSSRYLVKRTGEKVFLECVQDMDHENMFWYRQDPGLGLRLIYFSYDVKMKEKGDIPEGYSVSREKKERFSLILESASTNQTSMYLCASSPRGTGRNSPLHFGNGTRLTVT.

The CDR3 nucleotides read TGTGCCAGCAGTCCGGGACACGGCGCGACCCAGTACTTC. Translating gives CASSPGHGATQYF. This sequence joins TRBV12-3 or TRBV12-4 and TRBJ2-5; possibly TRBD1 for D (6 bases). Between the trimmed V and J ends, which lost 5 bases and 7 bases, there was a span of 14 bases. This CDR3 is 13 amino acids long.

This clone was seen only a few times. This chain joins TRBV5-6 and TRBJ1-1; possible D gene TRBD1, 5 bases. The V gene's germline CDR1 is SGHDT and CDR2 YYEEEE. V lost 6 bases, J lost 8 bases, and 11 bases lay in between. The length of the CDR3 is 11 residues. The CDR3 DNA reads TGTGCCAGCAACCTAGGGGTGGAAGCTTTCTTT. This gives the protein CASNLGVEAFF.

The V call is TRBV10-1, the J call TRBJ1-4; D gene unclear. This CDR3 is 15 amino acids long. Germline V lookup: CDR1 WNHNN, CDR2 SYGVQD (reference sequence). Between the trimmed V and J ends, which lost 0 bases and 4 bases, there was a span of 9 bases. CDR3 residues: CASSESGRDNEKLFF. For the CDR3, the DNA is TGCGCCAGCAGTGAGTCCGGACGGGATAATGAAAAACTGTTTTTT.

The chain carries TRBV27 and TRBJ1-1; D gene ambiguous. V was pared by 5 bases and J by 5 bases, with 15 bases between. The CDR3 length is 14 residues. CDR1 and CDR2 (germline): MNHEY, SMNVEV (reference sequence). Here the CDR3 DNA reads TGTGCCAGCAGTCTAATGTCGTCCAAAACTGAAGCTTTCTTT. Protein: CASSLMSSKTEAFF.

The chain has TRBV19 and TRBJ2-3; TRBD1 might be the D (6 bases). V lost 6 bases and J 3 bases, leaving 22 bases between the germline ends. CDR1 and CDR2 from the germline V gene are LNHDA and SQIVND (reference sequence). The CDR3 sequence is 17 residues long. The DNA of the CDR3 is TGTGCCAGTAGGAGAACATCCGGACAGATGATTACAGATACGCAGTATTTT. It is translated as CASRRTSGQMITDTQYF. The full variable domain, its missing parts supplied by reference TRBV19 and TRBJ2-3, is DGGITQSPKYLFRKEGQNVTLSCEQNLNHDAMYWYRQDPGQGLRLIYYSQIVNDFQKGDIAEGYSVSREKKESFPLTVTSAQKNPTAFYLCASRRTSGQMITDTQYFGPGTRLTVL.

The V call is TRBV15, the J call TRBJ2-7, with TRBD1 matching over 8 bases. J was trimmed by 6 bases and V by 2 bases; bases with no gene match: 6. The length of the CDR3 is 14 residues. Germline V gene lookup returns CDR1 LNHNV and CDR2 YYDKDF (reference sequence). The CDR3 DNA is TGTGCCACCAGCAGAACACAGGGGGTTAGCGAGCAGTACTTC. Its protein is CATSRTQGVSEQYF.

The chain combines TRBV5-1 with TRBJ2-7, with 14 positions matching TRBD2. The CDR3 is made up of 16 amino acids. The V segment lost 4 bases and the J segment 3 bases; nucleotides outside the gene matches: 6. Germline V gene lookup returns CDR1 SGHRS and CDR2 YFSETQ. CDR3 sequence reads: CASSPAGTSGSYEQYF. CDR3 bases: TGCGCCAGCAGCCCGGCCGGGACTAGCGGGAGCTACGAGCAGTACTTC.

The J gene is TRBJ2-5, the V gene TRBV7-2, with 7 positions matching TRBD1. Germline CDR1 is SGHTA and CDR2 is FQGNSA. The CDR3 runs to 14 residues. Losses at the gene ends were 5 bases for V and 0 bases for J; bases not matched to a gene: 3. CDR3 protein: CASSPTGDQETQYF. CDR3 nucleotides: TGTGCCAGCAGCCCTACAGGGGACCAAGAGACCCAGTACTTC.

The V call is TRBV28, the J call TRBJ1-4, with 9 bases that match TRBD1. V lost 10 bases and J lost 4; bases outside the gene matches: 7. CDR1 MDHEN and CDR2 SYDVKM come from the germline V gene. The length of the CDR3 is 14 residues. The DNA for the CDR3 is TGTGCCATTTCTCGACAGGGGGTTAATGAAAAACTGTTTTTT. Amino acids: CAISRQGVNEKLFF.

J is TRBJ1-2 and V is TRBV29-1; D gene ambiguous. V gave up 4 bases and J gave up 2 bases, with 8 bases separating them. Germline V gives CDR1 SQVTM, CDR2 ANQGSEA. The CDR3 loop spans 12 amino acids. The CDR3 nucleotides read TGCAGCGTTGCGTTTCTAAACTATGGCTACACCTTC. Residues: CSVAFLNYGYTF.

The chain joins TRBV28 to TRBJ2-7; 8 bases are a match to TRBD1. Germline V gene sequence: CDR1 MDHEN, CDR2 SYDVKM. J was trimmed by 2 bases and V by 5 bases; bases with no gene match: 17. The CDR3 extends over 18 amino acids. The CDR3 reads CASSPNSHGQGPPYEQYF. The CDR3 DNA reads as TGTGCCAGCAGTCCGAACAGCCACGGACAGGGTCCCCCCTACGAGCAGTACTTC.

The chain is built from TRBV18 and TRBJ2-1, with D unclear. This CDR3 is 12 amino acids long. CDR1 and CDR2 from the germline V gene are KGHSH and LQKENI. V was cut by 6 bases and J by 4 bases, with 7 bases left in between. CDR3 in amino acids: CASSLEYNEQFF. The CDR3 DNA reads TGTGCCAGCTCGCTTGAGTACAATGAGCAGTTCTTC.

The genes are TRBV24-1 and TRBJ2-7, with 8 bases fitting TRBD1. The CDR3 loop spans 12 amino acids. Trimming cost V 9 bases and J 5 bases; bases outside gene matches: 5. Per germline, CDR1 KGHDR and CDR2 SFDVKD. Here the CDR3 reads CATSDRGHEQYF. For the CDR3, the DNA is TGTGCCACCTCCGACAGGGGCCACGAGCAGTACTTC.

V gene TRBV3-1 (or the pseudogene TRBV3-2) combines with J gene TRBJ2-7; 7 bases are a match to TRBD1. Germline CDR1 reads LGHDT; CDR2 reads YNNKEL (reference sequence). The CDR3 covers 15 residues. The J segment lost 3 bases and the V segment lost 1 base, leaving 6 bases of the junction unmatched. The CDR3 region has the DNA TGTGCCAGCAGCCAAGGACAGGGCACCCACTACGAGCAGTACTTC. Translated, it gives CASSQGQGTHYEQYF.

The CDR3 coding sequence is TGTGCCAGCTCACCACTGGGACAGGGACTCTACGAGCAGTACTTC. Its protein product is CASSPLGQGLYEQYF. V is TRBV18 and J is TRBJ2-7; 9 nucleotides line up with TRBD1. Germline V gives CDR1 KGHSH, CDR2 LQKENI. V shed 1 base, J shed 3 bases, and the junction held 4 bases outside the gene matches. This CDR3 is 15 amino acids long.

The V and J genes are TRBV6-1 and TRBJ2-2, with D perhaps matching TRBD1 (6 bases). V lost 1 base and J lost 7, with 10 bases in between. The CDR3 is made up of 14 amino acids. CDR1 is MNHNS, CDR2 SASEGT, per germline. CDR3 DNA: TGTGCCAGCAGTGAAGGCAGGGGAATCGGGGAGCTGTTTTTT. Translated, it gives CASSEGRGIGELFF.

The CDR3, as DNA: TGTGCCAGCAGCCGATCGTCTCTAGCGGTTGACTACGAGCAGTACTTC. Protein sequence: CASSRSSLAVDYEQYF. The chain employs TRBV6-6 and TRBJ2-7, with TRBD2 matching 7 bases. The CDR3 length is 16 residues. V was pared by 6 bases and J by 3 bases, with 14 bases of the junction left unmatched. Germline V lookup: CDR1 MNHNY, CDR2 SVGAGI (reference sequence).